This T cell receptor (beta chain) derives from a study of T cell repertoires in cytomegalovirus infection. Findings and limits, study-wide: Cumulative public TCR beta family frequency identified CMV carriers with the relevant HLA. Dominating the ex vivo response were TCR beta clonotypes that were CMV-specific and HLA-C-restricted.

In this sample, this clonotype turned up once. Its specificity is not known. Germline V lookup: CDR1 SEHNR, CDR2 FQNEAQ (reference sequence). The V end lost 5 bases, the J end lost 6 bases, and 20 bases lay between the germline ends. The CDR3 spans 15 residues. MiXCR was run by TCRdb on the reads, yielding one entry per CDR3 protein. The sample has approximately 100,000 distinct CDR3 sequences, around 40% seen once. V gene TRBV7-9 combines with J gene TRBJ2-7, with D maybe TRBD1 (6 bases). This TCR was recovered from a human donor in good health (CMV status not recorded). Some clones in this sample may be carry-over from other donors' samples. Here the sequenced sample was CD8+ T cells from cultured PBMCs, taken from culture after CMV antigen stimulation. CDR3 DNA sequence: TGTGCCAGCAGCCACGCCGCTGCATGGGGGCTCGAGCAGTACTTC. It encodes CASSHAAAWGLEQYF.